Included here is one T cell receptor beta chain sequence, with context. These data come from a study of cytomegalovirus exposure and HLA in healthy donors. V was trimmed by 4 bases and J by 2 bases, leaving 15 bases between them. The germline V gene encodes CDR1 SGHDT and CDR2 YYEEEE. The length of the CDR3 is 15 residues. The PCR ran on 60 Vbeta and 13 Jbeta primers. Here immunoSEQ multiplex PCR was the method, and the copy in TCRdb shows in-frame clones only, minus some. In the table there are fewer than 50,000 clones, 63% of which are singletons. Input material: PBMCs. The receptor was derived from a man in his sixties in good health and CMV-seropositive. The chain employs TRBV5-6 and TRBJ1-1, with D tentatively TRBD1 (5 bases). The DNA for the CDR3 is TGTGCCAGCAGCGCGATCTTGACAGCAAACACTGAAGCTTTCTTT. Translated: CASSAILTANTEAFF.